The 9 T cell receptor beta chains in this list originate from one sample, sequenced in a study of CD8 T cells in Susac syndrome. A quantity of 0.5 to 1 ug RNA underwent reverse transcription using random hexamers. Using its own MiXCR run on the immunoSEQ multiplex PCR reads, TCRdb lists one record per CDR3 protein. This sample has 20,000 to 25,000 distinct CDR3 sequences; 85% to 95% occur once, and the top ten carry roughly 0.28%. The sample was CD8+ T cells from PBMCs. The receptors shown here come from a human donor in good health.

The rearrangement joins TRBV7-9 to TRBJ2-7, with 9 bases lining up with TRBD2. J gave up 2 bases and V 5 bases, and 7 bases lay outside the gene matches. The germline CDR1 and CDR2 sequences are SEHNR and FQNEAQ (reference sequence). The CDR3 sequence is 15 residues long. The CDR3 sequence: CASSPPGGGAYEQYF. In nucleotides, the CDR3 is TGTGCCAGCAGCCCGCCCGGCGGGGGGGCCTACGAGCAGTACTTC.

This chain links TRBV7-9 with TRBJ2-1; possibly TRBD1 for D (5 bases). The CDR3 is made up of 15 amino acids. Germline V gene sequence: CDR1 SEHNR, CDR2 FQNEAQ (reference sequence). V was clipped by 5 bases and J by 0 bases, with 11 bases between them. As DNA, the CDR3 is TGTGCCAGCAGCATGACAGTAAGCTCCTACAATGAGCAGTTCTTC. The encoded protein is CASSMTVSSYNEQFF.

The chain recombines TRBV12-3 or TRBV12-4 with TRBJ2-1; 7 positions agree with TRBD1. The CDR3 runs to 13 residues. With V trimmed by 5 bases and J by 8 bases, 6 bases remained unmatched. The CDR3 coding sequence is TGTGCCAGCAGTCCAGGGGGTGCGGATGAGCAGTTCTTC. This translates into CASSPGGADEQFF.

The J gene is TRBJ2-3, the V gene TRBV7-2; possibly TRBD1 for D (5 bases). V shed 4 bases and J shed 4 bases, with 15 bases lying between them. The CDR3 is 15 residues long. Per the germline V gene, CDR1 is SGHTA and CDR2 is FQGNSA. The CDR3 DNA follows: TGTGCCAGCAGCTCTACCCTATTGGGGCCAGATACGCAGTATTTT. It specifies CASSSTLLGPDTQYF.

The chain has TRBV9 and TRBJ2-1; D might be TRBD1 or TRBD2, each matching 6 bases. This CDR3 spans 15 amino acids. Germline lookup yields CDR1 SGDLS and CDR2 YYNGEE. The V gene lost 0 bases and the J gene lost 4 bases, with 11 bases spanning the gap. The CDR3 region is CASSVEGGSYNEQFF. The CDR3 DNA sequence: TGTGCCAGCAGCGTAGAAGGGGGGTCATACAATGAGCAGTTCTTC.

The chain uses TRBV6-5 and TRBJ1-5; maybe TRBD1 (5 bases). Germline lookup yields CDR1 MNHEY and CDR2 SVGAGI. The CDR3 loop spans 18 amino acids. The germline V and J ends were trimmed by 0 bases and 1 base, with 16 bases remaining between them. CDR3 coding DNA: TGTGCCAGCAGTTACTCCGGGACGAATTTCGGGAGCAATCAGCCCCAGCATTTT. Protein product: CASSYSGTNFGSNQPQHF.

This chain joins TRBV12-3 or TRBV12-4 and TRBJ1-5, with 7 bases that match TRBD1. The CDR3 runs 16 residues. V lost 4 bases, J lost 5 bases, and 11 bases stayed unmatched. The DNA of the CDR3 is TGTGCCAGCAGTTCGACAGATGGACAGGACCATCAGCCCCAGCATTTT. Its translation: CASSSTDGQDHQPQHF.

The gene calls are TRBV19 and TRBJ2-1; D is uncertain. V shed 3 bases and J shed 9 bases, with 12 bases lying between them. The CDR3 runs 13 residues. The germline gives CDR1 LNHDA, CDR2 SQIVND (reference sequence). The CDR3 loop reads CASSITAWGEQFF. CDR3 DNA sequence: TGTGCCAGTAGTATCACCGCCTGGGGTGAGCAGTTCTTC.

V usage is TRBV4-3 and J usage is TRBJ2-4, with TRBD1 as a possible D gene (6 bases). Trimming pared 2 bases from V and 0 bases from J, leaving 14 bases between. The germline V gene encodes CDR1 LGHNA and CDR2 YSLEER. The CDR3 sequence is 17 residues long. The CDR3 is CASSQNRDTLAKNIQYF. The CDR3 coding sequence is TGCGCCAGCAGCCAAAACCGGGACACACTAGCCAAAAACATTCAGTACTTC.